The entry below gives a single T cell receptor (beta chain) sequence along with its context. These data belong to a study of CD8 T cells in Susac syndrome. RNA, at about 0.5 to 1 ug, was reverse transcribed with random hexamers. Amplification of the TCR beta CDR3 was carried out by immunoSEQ multiplex PCR, which spanned a total of 54 Vbeta and 13 Jbeta segments. Each CDR3 protein gets one entry after TCRdb re-called the immunoSEQ multiplex PCR reads with MiXCR. This sample has about 120,000 distinct CDR3 sequences, with less than 95% found just once. Looked up from germline, CDR1 is MNHEY and CDR2 is SVGEGT. CDR3 length: 15 amino acids. V was clipped by 4 bases and J by 0 bases, with 11 bases between them. CD8+ and CD4+ blood T cells underwent TCR beta sequencing. Negative isolation was applied to CD8+ and CD4+ T cells, and FACS enrichment was applied to TEMRA cells.

The sequence came from a human donor in good health. Specimen: CD4+ T cells from PBMCs. This chain joins TRBV6-2 or TRBV6-3 and TRBJ2-3; D is possibly TRBD2 (5 bases). CDR3 nucleotides: TGTGCCAGCAGTTCCTGGACTTCAAGCACAGATACGCAGTATTTT. It specifies CASSSWTSSTDTQYF.